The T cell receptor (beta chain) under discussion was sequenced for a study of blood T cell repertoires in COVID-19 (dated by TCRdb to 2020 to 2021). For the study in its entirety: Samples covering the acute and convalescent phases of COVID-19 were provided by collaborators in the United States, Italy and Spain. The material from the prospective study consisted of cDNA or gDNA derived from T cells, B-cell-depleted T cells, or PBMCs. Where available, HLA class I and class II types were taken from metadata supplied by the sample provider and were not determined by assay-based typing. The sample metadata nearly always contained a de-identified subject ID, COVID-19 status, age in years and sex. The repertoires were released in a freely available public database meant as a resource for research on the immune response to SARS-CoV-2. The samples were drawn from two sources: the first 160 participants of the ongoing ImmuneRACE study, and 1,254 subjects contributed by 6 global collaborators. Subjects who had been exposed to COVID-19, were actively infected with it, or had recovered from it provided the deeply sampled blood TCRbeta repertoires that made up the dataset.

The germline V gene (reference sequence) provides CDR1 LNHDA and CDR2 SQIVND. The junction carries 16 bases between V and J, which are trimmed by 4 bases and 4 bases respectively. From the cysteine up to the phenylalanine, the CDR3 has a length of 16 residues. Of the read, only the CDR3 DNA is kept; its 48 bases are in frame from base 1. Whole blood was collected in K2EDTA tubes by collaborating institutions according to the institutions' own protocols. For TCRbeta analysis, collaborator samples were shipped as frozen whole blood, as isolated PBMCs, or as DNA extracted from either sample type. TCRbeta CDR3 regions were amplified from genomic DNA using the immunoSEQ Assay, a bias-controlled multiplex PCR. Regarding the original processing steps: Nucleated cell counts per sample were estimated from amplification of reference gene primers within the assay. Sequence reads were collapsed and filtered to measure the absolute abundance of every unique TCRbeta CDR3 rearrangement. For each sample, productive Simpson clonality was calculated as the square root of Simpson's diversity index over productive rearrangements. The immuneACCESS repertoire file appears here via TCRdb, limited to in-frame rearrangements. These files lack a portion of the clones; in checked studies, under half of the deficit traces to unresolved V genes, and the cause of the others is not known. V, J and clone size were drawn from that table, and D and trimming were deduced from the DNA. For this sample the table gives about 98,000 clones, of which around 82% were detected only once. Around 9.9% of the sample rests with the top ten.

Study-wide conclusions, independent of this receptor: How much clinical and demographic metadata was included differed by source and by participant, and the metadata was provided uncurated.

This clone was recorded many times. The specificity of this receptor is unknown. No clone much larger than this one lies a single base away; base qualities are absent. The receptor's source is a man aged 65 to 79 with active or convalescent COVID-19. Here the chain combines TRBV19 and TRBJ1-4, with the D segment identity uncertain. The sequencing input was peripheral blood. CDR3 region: CASSTGEALHNEKLFF. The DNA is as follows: TGTGCCAGTAGTACCGGGGAGGCCCTACATAATGAAAAACTGTTTTTT.